The 25 T cell receptor beta chains below all came from one sample that was sequenced in a study of T cell repertoires in cytomegalovirus infection. TCRdb re-called the reads with MiXCR, one entry per CDR3 protein. Of 150,000 or so distinct CDR3 sequences in the sample, 32% are singletons; the top ten hold roughly 50%. Antigens for these TCRs are unknown. This material consisted of CD8+ T cells from cultured PBMCs, taken from culture after CMV antigen stimulation. These receptors all come from a human donor in good health (CMV status not recorded). Some clones in this sample may be carry-over from other donors' samples.

The rearrangement uses TRBV12-3 or TRBV12-4 and TRBJ1-1, with unresolved D. The germline V and J ends were trimmed by 5 bases and 6 bases, with 19 bases remaining between them. The length of the CDR3 is 15 residues. As DNA, the CDR3 is TGTGCCAGCAGTATCTTGGGCGGACGGACCGCTGAAGCTTTCTTT. This gives the protein CASSILGGRTAEAFF.

V and J are TRBV29-1 and TRBJ1-2; tentative D call: TRBD1 (5 bases). Per the germline V gene, CDR1 is SQVTM and CDR2 is ANQGSEA. This CDR3 is built from 13 residues. V was shortened by 3 bases and J by 4 bases, with 12 bases between the two germline ends. The CDR3 sequence is CSVEGGEVYGYTF. The CDR3 DNA sequence: TGCAGCGTTGAGGGGGGGGAGGTCTATGGCTACACCTTC.

V is TRBV5-6 and J is TRBJ2-4, with unresolved D. Germline V CDR1 and CDR2: SGHDT, YYEEEE. Trimming took off 4 bases at V and 8 bases at J, with 7 bases between the two ends. The CDR3 totals 11 residues. This CDR3 is CASSTGDIQYF. CDR3 DNA sequence: TGTGCCAGCAGCACTGGAGACATTCAGTACTTC.

For this clonotype: The junction differs from germline at one of its ends, possibly a read error. V usage is TRBV12-3 or TRBV12-4 and J usage is TRBJ2-1, with a weak D call TRBD1 (6 bases). This CDR3 has 15 amino acids. For the CDR3, the DNA is TGTGCCAGCAGTTTCGGCAGGGGTACCTACGATGAGCAGTTCTTC. Amino acid sequence: CASSFGRGTYDEQFF.

This clonotype was counted ten times or more. The chain employs TRBV19 and TRBJ2-5; a weak D match, TRBD2 (7 bases). V lost 7 bases, J lost 5 bases, and 14 bases lay in between. The germline V gene encodes CDR1 LNHDA and CDR2 SQIVND (reference sequence). The CDR3 runs to 13 residues. The CDR3 protein is CASNEGGLETQYF. The CDR3, as DNA: TGTGCCAGTAACGAGGGGGGGCTGGAGACCCAGTACTTC.

This chain's CDR3 is CASSTFPTTNEKLFF. The CDR3 DNA is TGTGCCAGCAGCACCTTTCCCACAACTAATGAAAAACTGTTTTTT. This sequence joins TRBV5-4 and TRBJ1-4; D is undetermined. Germline assignment: CDR1 SGHNT and CDR2 YYREEE (reference sequence). V lost 4 bases to trimming and J lost 0 bases, with 10 bases between them. There are 15 residues in the CDR3. The complete variable domain, with remaining parts taken from reference TRBV5-4 and TRBJ1-4, reads ETGVTQSPTHLIKTRGQQVTLRCSSQSGHNTVSWYQQALGQGPQFIFQYYREEENGRGNFPPRFSGLQFPNYSSELNVNALELDDSALYLCASSTFPTTNEKLFFGSGTQLSVL.

This clonotype was counted between two and nine times. The V and J genes are TRBV19 and TRBJ1-1, with D perhaps TRBD1 (5 bases). Between the trimmed V and J ends, which lost 3 bases and 5 bases, there was a span of 16 bases. This CDR3 contains 15 residues. CDR1 is LNHDA and CDR2 is SQIVND in the germline V gene (reference sequence). The CDR3: CASSIGAEGGTEAFF. The CDR3 DNA follows: TGTGCCAGTAGTATCGGGGCCGAGGGAGGGACTGAAGCTTTCTTT. Supplemented by reference TRBV19 and TRBJ1-1, the full variable domain reads DGGITQSPKYLFRKEGQNVTLSCEQNLNHDAMYWYRQDPGQGLRLIYYSQIVNDFQKGDIAEGYSVSREKKESFPLTVTSAQKNPTAFYLCASSIGAEGGTEAFFGQGTRLTVV.

This clonotype showed up just a few times. The rearrangement joins TRBV27 to TRBJ1-6; D uncertain. The V end was cut by 0 bases, the J end by 10 bases, with 7 bases between. Germline loops: CDR1 MNHEY, CDR2 SMNVEV (reference sequence). The CDR3 contains 13 residues. CDR3 sequence reads: CASSLSPGSPLHF. The CDR3 coding sequence is TGTGCCAGCAGTTTATCCCCAGGATCACCCCTCCACTTT.

The J gene is TRBJ2-7, the V gene TRBV7-9, with 8 bases lining up with TRBD1. This CDR3 is built from 16 residues. Germline CDR1 and CDR2: SEHNR and FQNEAQ (reference sequence). V shed 2 bases and J 1 base; nucleotides not matched to a gene: 7. As DNA, the CDR3 is TGTGCCAGCAGCTTACATCAGGGGGCGAAGTCCTACGAGCAGTACTTC. Amino acids: CASSLHQGAKSYEQYF.

The genes are TRBV7-8 and TRBJ1-6, with D possibly being TRBD1 (5 bases). Germline V gene data show CDR1 as SGHVS and CDR2 as FQNEAQ. CDR3 length: 14 amino acids. Trimming removed 4 bases from V and 9 bases from J, with 13 bases in between. CDR3 nucleotide sequence: TGTGCCAGCAGCTCAGTCGTGGGGGGTTCACCCCTCCACTTT. Translated: CASSSVVGGSPLHF.

This clonotype was found many times. The rearrangement uses TRBV11-2 and TRBJ2-7; TRBD2 aligns across 9 bases. Trimming cost V 0 bases and J 0 bases; bases outside gene matches: 6. The CDR3 covers 17 residues. Germline loops: CDR1 SGHAT, CDR2 FQNNGV. The CDR3 region is CASSLEAGGLVSYEQYF. The DNA of the CDR3 is TGTGCCAGCAGCTTAGAAGCGGGGGGCCTTGTCTCCTACGAGCAGTACTTC.

Comment on this clonotype: Possible read error: a much larger clone is one base away. The chain combines TRBV7-3 with TRBJ2-1; D is possibly TRBD1 (7 bases). Germline values: CDR1 SGHTA, CDR2 FQGTGA. There are 13 residues in the CDR3. The CDR3 region has the DNA TGTGCCGGCAGCTCAGGGGGGCACAATGAGCAGTTCTTC. Translation: CAGSSGGHNEQFF. The full variable domain, in which reference TRBV7-3 and TRBJ2-1 provide the parts outside the CDR3, is GAGVSQTPSNKVTEKGKYVELRCDPISGHTALYWYRQSLGQGPEFLIYFQGTGAADDSGLPNDRFFAVRPEGSVSTLKIQRTERGDSAVYLCAGSSGGHNEQFFGPGTRLTVL.

This clonotype was observed a handful of times. The chain links TRBV9 to TRBJ2-7; D is uncertain. Per germline, CDR1 SGDLS and CDR2 YYNGEE. V was cut by 0 bases and J by 1 base, with 5 bases left in between. This CDR3 region has 13 residues. The chain's CDR3 is CASSVAGSYEQYF. The CDR3 coding sequence is TGTGCCAGCAGCGTAGCCGGGTCCTACGAGCAGTACTTC.

The CDR3 loop reads CSVGLSMVPSYEQYF. The CDR3 DNA reads as TGCAGCGTTGGACTTTCCATGGTGCCCTCCTACGAGCAGTACTTC. This chain uses TRBV29-1 with TRBJ2-7, with D unclear. This CDR3 comprises 15 residues. V lost 4 bases to trimming and J lost 0 bases, with 16 bases between them. CDR1 SQVTM and CDR2 ANQGSEA come from the germline V gene.

This clonotype was picked up a small number of times. The junction differs from germline at one of its ends, possibly a read error. The chain combines TRBV7-9 with TRBJ2-3; 12 bases line up with TRBD2. This CDR3 comprises 15 residues. Germline V lookup: CDR1 SEHNR, CDR2 FQNEAQ (reference sequence). The CDR3 reads CASSLAGGRPDTQYF. CDR3 bases: TGTGCCAGCAGCCTAGCGGGGGGGCGTCCAGATACGCAGTATTTT.

This chain connects TRBV6-2 or TRBV6-3 to TRBJ2-5; either TRBD1 or TRBD2 may supply D (5 bases each). V was cut by 6 bases and J by 4 bases, with 18 bases left in between. The V gene's germline CDR1 is MNHEY and CDR2 SVGEGT. The CDR3 spans 15 residues. For the CDR3, the DNA is TGTGCCAGCAGACCACTAGGGGTCTTAAGAGAGACCCAGTACTTC. It codes for CASRPLGVLRETQYF.

This clonotype was counted ten times or more. The chain recombines TRBV5-4 with TRBJ2-7; D possibly matches TRBD1 or TRBD2 (7 bases each). CDR1 is SGHNT and CDR2 is YYREEE in the germline V gene (reference sequence). The CDR3 sequence is 15 residues long. The V end lost 1 base, the J end lost 6 bases, and 17 bases lay between the germline ends. In DNA form, the CDR3 reads TGTGCCAGCAGCTTGCAGGGGGGGGGGCTCTCCGAGCAGTACTTC. Translation: CASSLQGGGLSEQYF. Full variable domain (missing parts from reference TRBV5-4 and TRBJ2-7): ETGVTQSPTHLIKTRGQQVTLRCSSQSGHNTVSWYQQALGQGPQFIFQYYREEENGRGNFPPRFSGLQFPNYSSELNVNALELDDSALYLCASSLQGGGLSEQYFGPGTRLTVT.

This clonotype has a handful of counts. This chain uses TRBV29-1 with TRBJ1-2; a possible D gene is TRBD1 (5 bases). Between the trimmed V and J ends, which lost 3 bases and 1 base, there was a span of 15 bases. CDR1 and CDR2 (germline): SQVTM, ANQGSEA. This CDR3 contains 15 residues. The CDR3 protein is CSVDLVDKFNYGYTF. In DNA form, the CDR3 reads TGCAGCGTTGATTTGGTGGACAAGTTTAACTATGGCTACACCTTC.

Worth noting for this clonotype: This may come from a read error, since a much larger clone is one base off. The chain is built from TRBV12-3 or TRBV12-4 and TRBJ1-4; TRBD1 matches 8 bases. The CDR3 is 15 residues long. Trimming removed 5 bases from V and 8 bases from J; junction bases left unmatched: 10. CDR3 in DNA: TGTGCCAGCAGTCCGGGTCAGGGGGCAAGCGAAAAACTGTTTTTT. Protein: CASSPGQGASEKLFF.

This chain uses TRBV28 with TRBJ2-5; D gene uncertain. The CDR3 contains 14 residues. Trimming took 2 bases from V and 0 from J, leaving 7 bases between them. Germline CDR1 reads MDHEN; CDR2 reads SYDVKM. This CDR3 is CASSLMWYQETQYF. The CDR3 coding sequence is TGTGCCAGCAGTTTAATGTGGTACCAAGAGACCCAGTACTTC.

V gene TRBV7-2 combines with J gene TRBJ2-5, with D unresolved. With 3 bases removed from V and 2 bases from J, the gap between germline ends came to 10 bases. The CDR3 totals 14 residues. Germline V CDR1 and CDR2: SGHTA, FQGNSA. CDR3: CASSFSSLQETQYF. The CDR3 nucleotides read TGTGCCAGCAGCTTTAGTAGCCTTCAAGAGACCCAGTACTTC.

This chain links TRBV3-1 with TRBJ2-7, with TRBD1 matching 7 bases. The germline CDR1 and CDR2 sequences are LGHDT and YNNKEL (reference sequence). The CDR3 has 16 amino acids. Trimming removed 0 bases from V and 0 bases from J; junction bases left unmatched: 5. The CDR3 nucleotides read TGTGCCAGCAGCCAAGAAGGGGGACAGAGCTCCTACGAGCAGTACTTC. Residues: CASSQEGGQSSYEQYF.

The gene calls are TRBV12-3 or TRBV12-4 and TRBJ1-3; D gene uncertain. V was cut by 1 base and J by 0 bases, with 7 bases left in between. The CDR3 consists of 15 residues. The CDR3 loop reads CASSLGASSGNTIYF. The CDR3 nucleotides read TGTGCCAGCAGTTTAGGGGCCTCCTCTGGAAACACCATATATTTT.

This clonotype was detected a few times. The CDR3 bases are TGTGCCAGCAGTGACGGAACGGGAAGCTCCTACGAGCAGTACTTC. Translation: CASSDGTGSSYEQYF. V and J are TRBV2 and TRBJ2-7, with D tentatively TRBD2 (5 bases). This CDR3 spans 15 amino acids. V was cut by 3 bases and J by 0 bases, with 12 bases left in between. Germline CDR1 SNHLY, CDR2 FYNNEI. Full variable domain (outside the CDR3, taken from reference TRBV2 and TRBJ2-7): EPEVTQTPSHQVTQMGQEVILRCVPISNHLYFYWYRQILGQKVEFLVSFYNNEISEKSEIFDDQFSVERPDGSNFTLKIRSTKLEDSAMYFCASSDGTGSSYEQYFGPGTRLTVT.

This clonotype has only a few counts. The chain uses TRBV19 and TRBJ2-3; the D gene is possibly TRBD2 (5 bases). The length of the CDR3 is 11 residues. From germline, CDR1 is LNHDA and CDR2 SQIVND (reference sequence). The V end was cut by 4 bases, the J end by 10 bases, with 9 bases between. CDR3 coding DNA: TGTGCCAGTAGTACGGGAACAGCGCAGTATTTT. Its protein product is CASSTGTAQYF.